These 4 T cell receptor beta chains came from one sample sequenced in a study of response to subunit inactivated influenza vaccine. MiXCR, applied by TCRdb to the RT-PCR reads, yields one record per CDR3 protein. The top ten hold roughly 10% of the sample, which has 530,000 or so distinct CDR3 sequences, around 11% seen once. This material consisted of PBMCs from blood, taken on the day of vaccination. These receptors were collected from a man aged 50-59 years who received an inactivated influenza vaccine.

Ten or more counts support this clonotype. This rearrangement joins TRBV12-3 or TRBV12-4 to TRBJ2-5; 7 positions match TRBD1. CDR3 length equals 15 residues. V shed 4 bases and J 3 bases; nucleotides not matched to a gene: 8. The CDR3 DNA follows: TGTGCCAGCAGTTCCCGACAGGGAATAAAAGAGACCCAGTACTTC. Encoded protein: CASSSRQGIKETQYF.

This clonotype was found many times. V gene TRBV12-3 or TRBV12-4 combines with J gene TRBJ1-6; no firm D call. The CDR3 contains 17 residues. V lost 6 bases to trimming and J lost 0 bases, with 15 bases between them. The CDR3: CASRPYLASSYNSPLHF. The CDR3 region has the DNA TGTGCCAGCAGGCCCTATCTAGCTAGCTCCTATAATTCACCCCTCCACTTT.

The table lists this clonotype with a few counts. The gene calls are TRBV3-1 and TRBJ2-7; 8 positions match TRBD1. The CDR3 runs 15 residues. The V segment lost 3 bases and the J segment 7 bases; nucleotides outside the gene matches: 11. Germline assignment: CDR1 LGHDT and CDR2 YNNKEL (reference sequence). The CDR3 DNA sequence: TGTGCCAGCAGCCAGGATTGGACAGGGTCGAGGGAGCAGTACTTC. It is translated as CASSQDWTGSREQYF.

The sample holds many counts of this clonotype. V is TRBV7-2 and J is TRBJ2-3, with 8 bases identical to TRBD2. Losses at the gene ends were 5 bases for V and 2 bases for J; bases not matched to a gene: 9. Germline V gene data show CDR1 as SGHTA and CDR2 as FQGNSA. CDR3 length: 16 amino acids. DNA for the CDR3: TGTGCCAGCAGCACCGATAGCGGGGTGATCACAGATACGCAGTATTTT. This gives the protein CASSTDSGVITDTQYF.